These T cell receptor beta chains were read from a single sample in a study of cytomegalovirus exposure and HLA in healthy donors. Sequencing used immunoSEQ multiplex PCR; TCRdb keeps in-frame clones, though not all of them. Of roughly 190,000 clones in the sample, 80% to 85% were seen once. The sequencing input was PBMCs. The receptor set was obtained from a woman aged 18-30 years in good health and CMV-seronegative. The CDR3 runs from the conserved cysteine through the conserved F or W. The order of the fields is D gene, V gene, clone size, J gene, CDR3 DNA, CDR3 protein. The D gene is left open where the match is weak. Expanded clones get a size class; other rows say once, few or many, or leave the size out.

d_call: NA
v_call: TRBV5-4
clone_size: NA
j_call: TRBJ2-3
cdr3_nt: TGTGCCAGCAGCTTGTATAGCGGCACAGATACGCAGTATTTT
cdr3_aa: CASSLYSGTDTQYF

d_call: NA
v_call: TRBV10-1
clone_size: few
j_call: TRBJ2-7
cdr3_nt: TGCGCCAGCAGTAGGGAGGCCGACGGGGGCTACGAGCAGTACTTC
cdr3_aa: CASSREADGGYEQYF

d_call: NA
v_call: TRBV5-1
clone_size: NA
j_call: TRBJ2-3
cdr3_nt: TGCGCCAGCAGCTCGTCGGGGGATACGCAGTATTTT
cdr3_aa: CASSSSGDTQYF

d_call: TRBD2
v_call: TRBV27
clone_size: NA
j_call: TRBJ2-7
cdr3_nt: TGTGCCAGCAGGCCATCGGCGGGCGGGAGGGCATACTACGAGCAGTACTTC
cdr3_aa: CASRPSAGGRAYYEQYF

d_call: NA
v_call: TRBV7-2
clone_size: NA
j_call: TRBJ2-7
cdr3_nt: TGTGCCAGCAGCTTACCCGACGCGGGGACGCCTACCTACGAGCAGTACTTC
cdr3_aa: CASSLPDAGTPTYEQYF

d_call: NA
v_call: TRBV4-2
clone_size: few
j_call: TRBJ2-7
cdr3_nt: TGTGCCAGCAGCCAAGTCGGTGCCTACGAGCAGTACTTC
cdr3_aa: CASSQVGAYEQYF

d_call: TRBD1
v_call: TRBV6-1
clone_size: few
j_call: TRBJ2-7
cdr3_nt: TGTGCCAGCGCCGGGGGACAGGGGGCCTACGAGCAGTACTTC
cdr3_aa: CASAGGQGAYEQYF

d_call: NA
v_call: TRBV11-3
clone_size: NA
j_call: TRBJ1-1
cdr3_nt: TGTGCCAGCAGCCCCCGGGACACCTGTGAAGCTTTCTTT
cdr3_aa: CASSPRDTCEAFF

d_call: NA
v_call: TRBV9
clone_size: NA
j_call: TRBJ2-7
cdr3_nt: TGTGCCAGCAGCGTAGGCGGCACCGCGCACCACGAGCAGTACTTC
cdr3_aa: CASSVGGTAHHEQYF

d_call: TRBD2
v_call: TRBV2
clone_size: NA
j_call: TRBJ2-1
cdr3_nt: TGTGCCAGCAGTTGGACTAGCGGGAACAATGAGCAGTTCTTC
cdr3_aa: CASSWTSGNNEQFF

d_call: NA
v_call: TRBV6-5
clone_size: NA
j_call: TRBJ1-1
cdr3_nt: TGTGCCAGCAGTTACTCGGGCCTGAACACTGAAGCTTTCTTT
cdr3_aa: CASSYSGLNTEAFF

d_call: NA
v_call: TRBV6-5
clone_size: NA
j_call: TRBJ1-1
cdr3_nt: TGTGCCAGCAGTTACCAACTGAGTGGAGTGACTGAAGCTTTCTTT
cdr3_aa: CASSYQLSGVTEAFF

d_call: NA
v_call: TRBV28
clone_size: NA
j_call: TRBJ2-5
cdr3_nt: TGTGCCAGCAGTTCCGGACCCCGACAGGAGACCCAGTACTTC
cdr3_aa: CASSSGPRQETQYF

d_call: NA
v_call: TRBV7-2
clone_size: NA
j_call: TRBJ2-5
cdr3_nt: TGTGCCAGCAGCTTCCAGGTCCAAGAGACCCAGTACTTC
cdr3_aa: CASSFQVQETQYF

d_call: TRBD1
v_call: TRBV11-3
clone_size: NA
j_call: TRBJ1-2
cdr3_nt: TGTGCCAGCAGCTTCACCGGGACAGGGGGAAATGGCTACACCTTC
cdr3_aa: CASSFTGTGGNGYTF

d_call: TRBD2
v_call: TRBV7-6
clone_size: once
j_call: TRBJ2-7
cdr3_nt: TGTGCCAGCAGCTCGGGGGGCGGGGGGCTAGGCGGCGAGCAGTACTTC
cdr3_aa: CASSSGGGGLGGEQYF

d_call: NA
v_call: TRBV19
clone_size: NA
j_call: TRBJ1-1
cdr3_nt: TGTGCCAGTCAATCCGCCCGGGCTGAAGCTTTCTTT
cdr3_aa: CASQSARAEAFF

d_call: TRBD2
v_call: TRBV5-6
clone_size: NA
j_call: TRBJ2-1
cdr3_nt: TGTGCCAGCGGATACCGGACTAGCGGGATAAGAAATGAGCAGTTCTTC
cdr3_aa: CASGYRTSGIRNEQFF

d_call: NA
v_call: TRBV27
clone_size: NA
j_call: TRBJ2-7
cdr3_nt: TGTGCCAGCAGTTTAGTACCGGGACTCCGCTACGAGCAGTACTTC
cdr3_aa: CASSLVPGLRYEQYF

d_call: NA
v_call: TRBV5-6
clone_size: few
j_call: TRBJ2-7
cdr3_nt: TGTGCCAGCAGCTCAACAGGGATCTACGAGCAGTACTTC
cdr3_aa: CASSSTGIYEQYF

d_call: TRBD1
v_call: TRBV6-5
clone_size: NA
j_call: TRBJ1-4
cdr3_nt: TGTGCCAGCAGATACCACAGGGGATCCGGAGAAAAACTGTTTTTT
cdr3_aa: CASRYHRGSGEKLFF

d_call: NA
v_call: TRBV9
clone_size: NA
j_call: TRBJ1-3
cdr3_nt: TGTGCCAGCAGCGTTGGTCCAGACAGCTCTGGAAACACCATATATTTT
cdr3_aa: CASSVGPDSSGNTIYF

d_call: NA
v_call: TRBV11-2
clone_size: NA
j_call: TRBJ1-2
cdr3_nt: TGTGCCAGCAGTTCCGGGACACTCACTAACTATGGCTACACCTTC
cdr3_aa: CASSSGTLTNYGYTF

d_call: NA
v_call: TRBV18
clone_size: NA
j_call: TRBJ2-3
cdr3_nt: TGTGCCAGCTCACCTCTCCAGGGTAGAGCTAGCACAGATACGCAGTATTTT
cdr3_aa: CASSPLQGRASTDTQYF

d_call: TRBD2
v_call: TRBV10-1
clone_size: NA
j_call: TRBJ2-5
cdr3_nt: TGCGCCAGCAGTGAGGGACTAGCGGGGGCTCAAGAGACCCAGTACTTC
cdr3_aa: CASSEGLAGAQETQYF

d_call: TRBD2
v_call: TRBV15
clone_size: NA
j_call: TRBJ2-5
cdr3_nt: TGTGCCACCAGCAGAAGTGCGGGAGGGACCGGGGGAGAGACCCAGTACTTC
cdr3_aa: CATSRSAGGTGGETQYF

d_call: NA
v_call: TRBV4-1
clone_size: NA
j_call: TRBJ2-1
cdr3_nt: TGCGCCAGCAGCCAAGAGGCGGGGAATGAGCAGTTCTTC
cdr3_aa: CASSQEAGNEQFF

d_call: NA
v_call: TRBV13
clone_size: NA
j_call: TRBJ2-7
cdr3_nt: TGTGCCAGCAGCGCAGGCTACGAGCAGTACTTC
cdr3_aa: CASSAGYEQYF

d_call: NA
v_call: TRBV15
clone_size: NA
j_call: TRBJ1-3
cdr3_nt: TGTGCCACCAGCTCCCGCACAGGCACCTCTGGAAACACCATATATTTT
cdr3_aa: CATSSRTGTSGNTIYF

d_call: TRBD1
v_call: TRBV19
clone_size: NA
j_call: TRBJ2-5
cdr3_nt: TGTGCCAGTAATCCGACCGGACAGGGTGGGTTTTTGGAGACCCAGTACTTC
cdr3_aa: CASNPTGQGGFLETQYF

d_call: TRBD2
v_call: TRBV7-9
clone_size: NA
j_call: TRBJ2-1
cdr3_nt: TGTGCCAGCAGCTTTACTAGCGGAGGCTCCTACAATGAGCAGTTCTTC
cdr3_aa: CASSFTSGGSYNEQFF

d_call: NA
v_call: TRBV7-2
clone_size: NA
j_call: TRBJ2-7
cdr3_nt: TGTGCCAGCAGCCCCTTTAGCGCCCCCTACGAGCAGTACTTC
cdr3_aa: CASSPFSAPYEQYF

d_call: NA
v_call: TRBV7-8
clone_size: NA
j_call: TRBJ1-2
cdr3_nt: TGTGCCAGCAGCCTACAGGCGGAGGGAGGCTATGGCTACACCTTC
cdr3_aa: CASSLQAEGGYGYTF

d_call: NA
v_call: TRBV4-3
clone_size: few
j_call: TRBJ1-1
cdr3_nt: TGCGCCAGCAGCCACCTCCTTCTTAGGACAGAGAACACTGAAGCTTTCTTT
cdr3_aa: CASSHLLLRTENTEAFF

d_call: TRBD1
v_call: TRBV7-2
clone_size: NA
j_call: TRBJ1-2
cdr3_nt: TGTGCCAGCAGCCCCGCCTGGGACAGGGGCTATGGCTACACCTTC
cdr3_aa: CASSPAWDRGYGYTF

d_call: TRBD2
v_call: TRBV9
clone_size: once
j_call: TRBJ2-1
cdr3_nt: TGTGCCAGCAGCGTAGCGGACCGGCTAGCGGGATCCAATGAGCAGTTCTTC
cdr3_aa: CASSVADRLAGSNEQFF

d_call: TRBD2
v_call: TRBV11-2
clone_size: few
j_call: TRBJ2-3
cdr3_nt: TGTGCCAGCAGCTTGGTCGCTGTAGCGGGGTCAGATACGCAGTATTTT
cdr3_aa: CASSLVAVAGSDTQYF

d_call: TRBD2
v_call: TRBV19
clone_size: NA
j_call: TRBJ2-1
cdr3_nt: TGTGCCAGTTATCCCCGGACTAGCGGGAGTAGAGATGAGCAGTTCTTC
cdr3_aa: CASYPRTSGSRDEQFF

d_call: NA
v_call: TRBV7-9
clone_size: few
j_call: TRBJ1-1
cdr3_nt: TGTGCCAGCAGCTCCGAAGGGGGGGCAGCTTTCTTT
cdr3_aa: CASSSEGGAAFF

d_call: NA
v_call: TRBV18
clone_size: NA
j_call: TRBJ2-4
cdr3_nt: TGTGCCAGCTCACGAGCCGGTGGATTGGAGGCCAAAAACATTCAGTACTTC
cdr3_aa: CASSRAGGLEAKNIQYF

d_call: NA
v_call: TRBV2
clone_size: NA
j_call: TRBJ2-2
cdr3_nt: TGTGCCAGCAGTGAAAGTTCAAACAGTCACGCGAACACCGGGGAGCTGTTTTTT
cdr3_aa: CASSESSNSHANTGELFF

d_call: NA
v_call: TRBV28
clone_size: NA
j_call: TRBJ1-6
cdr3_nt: TGTGCCAGCAGTTTCAGTCGCCTCCGGGGTTCACCCCTCCACTTT
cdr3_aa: CASSFSRLRGSPLHF

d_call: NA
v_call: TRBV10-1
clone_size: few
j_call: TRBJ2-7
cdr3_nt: TGCGCCAGCAGTCTGGACGGGAGCTCCTACGAGCAGTACTTC
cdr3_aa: CASSLDGSSYEQYF

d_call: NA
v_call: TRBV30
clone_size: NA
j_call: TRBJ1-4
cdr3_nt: TGTGCCCGAAGCGCAGGGGTAGATGAAAAACTGTTTTTT
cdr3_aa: CARSAGVDEKLFF

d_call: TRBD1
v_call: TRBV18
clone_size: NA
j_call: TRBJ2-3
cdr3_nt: TGTGCCAGCTCACCGAGGGGGCACACAGATACGCAGTATTTT
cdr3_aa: CASSPRGHTDTQYF

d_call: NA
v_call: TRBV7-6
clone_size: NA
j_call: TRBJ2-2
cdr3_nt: TGTGCCAGCAGCCATAACACCGGGGAGCTGTTTTTT
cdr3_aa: CASSHNTGELFF

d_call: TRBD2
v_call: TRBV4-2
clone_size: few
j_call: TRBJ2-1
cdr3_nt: TGTGCCAGCAGCCAAGATTCGGGACTAGTGAGCTCCTACAATGAGCAGTTCTTC
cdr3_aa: CASSQDSGLVSSYNEQFF

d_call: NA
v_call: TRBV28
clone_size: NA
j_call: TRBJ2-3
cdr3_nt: TGTGCCAGCAGTTTATATGGCAGACGGAGTAGGGATACGCAGTATTTT
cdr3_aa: CASSLYGRRSRDTQYF

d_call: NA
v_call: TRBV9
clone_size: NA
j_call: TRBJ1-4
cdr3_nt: TGTGCCAGCAGTGAAGGGGGTATGCGTGAAAAACTGTTTTTT
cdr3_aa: CASSEGGMREKLFF

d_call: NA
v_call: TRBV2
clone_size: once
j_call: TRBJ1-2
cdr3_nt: TGTGCCAACCTAAGGGGACTTCCGTATGGCTACACCTTC
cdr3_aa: CANLRGLPYGYTF

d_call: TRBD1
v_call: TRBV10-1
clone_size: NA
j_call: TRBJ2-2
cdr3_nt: TGCGCCAGCAGCCGGGACAGGGTTATGGTCGGGGAGCTGTTTTTT
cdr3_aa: CASSRDRVMVGELFF

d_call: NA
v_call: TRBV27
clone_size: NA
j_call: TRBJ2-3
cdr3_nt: TGTGCCAGCAGTTTAAAGGGGACAGATACGCAGTATTTT
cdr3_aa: CASSLKGTDTQYF

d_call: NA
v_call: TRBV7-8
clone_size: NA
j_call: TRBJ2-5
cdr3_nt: TGTGCCAGCAGCTTCACGACAGGAGGAATAGAGACCCAGTACTTC
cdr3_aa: CASSFTTGGIETQYF